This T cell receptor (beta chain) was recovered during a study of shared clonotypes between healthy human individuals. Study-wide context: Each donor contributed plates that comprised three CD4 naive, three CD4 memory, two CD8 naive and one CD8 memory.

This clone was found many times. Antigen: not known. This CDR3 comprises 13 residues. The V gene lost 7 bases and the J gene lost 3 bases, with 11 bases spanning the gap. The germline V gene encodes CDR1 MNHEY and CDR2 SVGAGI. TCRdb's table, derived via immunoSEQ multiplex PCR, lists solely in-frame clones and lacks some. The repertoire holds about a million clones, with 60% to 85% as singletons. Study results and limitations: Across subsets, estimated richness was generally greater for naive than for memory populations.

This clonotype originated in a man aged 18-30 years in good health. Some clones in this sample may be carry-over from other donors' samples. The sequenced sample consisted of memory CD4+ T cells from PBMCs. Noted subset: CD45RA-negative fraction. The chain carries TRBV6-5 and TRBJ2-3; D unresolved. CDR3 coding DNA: TGTGCCAGCAAAATAGATGGTACAGATACGCAGTATTTT. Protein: CASKIDGTDTQYF.